This paragraph covers one T cell receptor beta chain sequence. As yet, its antigen is unknown. CDR3 length equals 14 residues. Germline V gene sequence: CDR1 SNHLY, CDR2 FYNNEI. The junction had 4 bases not matched to a gene; V was cut back by 4 bases and J by 1 base. This sample was taken from a study of T cell repertoires in cytomegalovirus infection. Study-wide context: Public TCR beta signatures provided an indication of both CMV infection and a matching HLA type. Study outcomes and limitations: Carriers of CMV plus the relevant HLA were identified by cumulative public TCR beta family frequency. Ex vivo, HLA-C-restricted CMV-specific TCR beta clonotypes prevailed over the rest of the response.

TCRdb reprocessed the reads with MiXCR, giving one entry per CDR3 protein. The sample lists 510,000 or so distinct CDR3 sequences, more than 20% occurring once. The chain employs TRBV2 and TRBJ2-7; 7 bases line up with TRBD1. Sequenced: PBMCs. The TCR originated in a human donor in good health (CMV status not recorded). Some clones in this sample may be carry-over from other donors' samples. The CDR3 loop is CASSVSRGSYEQYF. CDR3 nucleotides: TGTGCCAGCAGTGTAAGCAGGGGGTCCTACGAGCAGTACTTC.